One and the same sample provided the 19 T cell receptor beta chains below, sequenced in a study of blood T cell repertoires in COVID-19. Clones were read by immunoSEQ multiplex PCR, and TCRdb kept only the in-frame ones, dropping some. Of about 150,000 clones listed, roughly 71% were seen once; the top ten hold 3.7%. Sequencing was carried out using peripheral blood. The receptors derive from a woman aged 80 or older with acute or convalescent COVID-19.

The genes are TRBV9 and TRBJ1-6; 10 bases fit TRBD1. V dropped 4 bases and J dropped 9; count of bases not matched to a gene: 7. CDR3 length: 15 amino acids. Germline CDR1 SGDLS, CDR2 YYNGEE. CDR3 DNA: TGTGCCAGCAGCTCCACCGGGACAGGGGCTTCACCCCTCCACTTT. This codes for CASSSTGTGASPLHF.

The chain has TRBV11-2 and TRBJ1-2, with 8 positions matching TRBD1. V shed 3 bases and J 5 bases; nucleotides not matched to a gene: 5. The length of the CDR3 is 14 residues. Germline V CDR1 and CDR2: SGHAT, FQNNGV. In nucleotides, the CDR3 is TGTGCCAGCAGCTTGCAGGACAGGGTGTATGGCTACACCTTC. It codes for CASSLQDRVYGYTF.

V usage is TRBV27 and J usage is TRBJ1-1; 7 nucleotides match TRBD1. The junction had 10 bases not matched to a gene; V was cut back by 7 bases and J by 5 bases. The CDR3 contains 14 residues. From germline, CDR1 is MNHEY and CDR2 SMNVEV (reference sequence). The CDR3 coding sequence is TGTGCCAGCAAATTTACAGGGGCATTGACTGAAGCTTTCTTT. Its protein product is CASKFTGALTEAFF.

This clone has a single count. This rearrangement joins TRBV4-3 to TRBJ1-1, with TRBD1 matching 10 bases. The germline gives CDR1 LGHNA, CDR2 YSLEER. The CDR3 is 15 residues long. V shed 3 bases, J shed 3 bases, and the junction held 4 bases outside the gene matches. CDR3 in amino acids: CASSQTGTGDTEAFF. Here the CDR3 DNA reads TGCGCCAGCAGCCAGACAGGGACAGGGGACACTGAAGCTTTCTTT.

The chain combines TRBV6-1 with TRBJ2-7, with TRBD2 identical over 7 bases. The CDR3 runs to 15 residues. V dropped 4 bases and J dropped 3; count of bases not matched to a gene: 9. In germline, CDR1 is MNHNS, CDR2 SASEGT. CDR3: CASSGQGGNVYEQYF. The CDR3 region has the DNA TGTGCCAGCAGTGGCCAGGGAGGGAATGTCTACGAGCAGTACTTC.

The chain links TRBV28 to TRBJ1-2; TRBD1 is a possible D gene (6 bases). V dropped 2 bases and J dropped 3 bases, with 13 bases sitting between them. Germline CDR1 and CDR2: MDHEN and SYDVKM. This CDR3 has 15 residues. The CDR3 nucleotides read TGTGCCAGCAGTTTACCGGACAGACAGGACTATGGCTACACCTTC. Its protein is CASSLPDRQDYGYTF.

This clone was picked up one time. V and J are TRBV29-1 and TRBJ1-3, with D hard to call. Germline CDR1 is SQVTM and CDR2 is ANQGSEA. V was trimmed by 0 bases and J by 4 bases, leaving 10 bases between them. This CDR3 comprises 14 residues. The chain's CDR3 is CSVEEFGPGNTIYF. In DNA form, the CDR3 reads TGCAGCGTTGAAGAGTTTGGGCCCGGAAACACCATATATTTT.

The chain combines TRBV6-5 with TRBJ1-4, with D uncertain. The CDR3 covers 14 residues. The germline V and J ends were trimmed by 0 bases and 4 bases, with 6 bases remaining between them. Germline CDR1 MNHEY, CDR2 SVGAGI. The CDR3 nucleotides read TGTGCCAGCAGTTACTCGTTGAGTAATGAAAAACTGTTTTTT. Protein product: CASSYSLSNEKLFF.

Note on this clone: The junction shows a germline mismatch at one end, possibly a read error. This sequence joins TRBV7-9 and TRBJ1-1, with D perhaps TRBD1 (5 bases). The CDR3 has 16 amino acids. The V gene's germline CDR1 is SEHNR and CDR2 FQNEAQ (reference sequence). CDR3 loop: CASKPPILQVNTEAFF. The CDR3 DNA reads as TGTGCCAGCAAGCCTCCCATATTACAGGTGAATACTGAAGCTTTCTTT. The full variable domain, its missing parts supplied by reference TRBV7-9 and TRBJ1-1, is DTGVSQNPRHKITKRGQNVTFRCDPISEHNRLYWYRQTLGQGPEFLTYFQNEAQLEKSRLLSDRFSAERPKGSFSTLEIQRTEQGDSAMYLCASKPPILQVNTEAFFGQGTRLTVV.

The V and J genes are TRBV11-2 and TRBJ2-1; 10 bases align to TRBD2. This CDR3 comprises 18 residues. With 5 bases clipped from V and 5 bases from J, the junction kept 15 bases outside the gene matches. Germline V gives CDR1 SGHAT, CDR2 FQNNGV. This CDR3 reads CASSPPIAGGPPDNEQFF. The CDR3 DNA follows: TGTGCCAGCAGCCCACCTATAGCGGGAGGCCCCCCTGACAATGAGCAGTTCTTC.

The V and J genes are TRBV4-3 and TRBJ2-3, with D possibly matching TRBD1 (6 bases). The CDR3 runs to 17 residues. Germline CDR1 and CDR2: LGHNA and YSLEER. Deletions cut 1 base from V and 3 bases from J, with 17 bases between. The DNA for the CDR3 is TGCGCCAGCAGCCAAGGTCCGGCAGGGGATGGAACAGATACGCAGTATTTT. Its translation: CASSQGPAGDGTDTQYF.

The chain joins TRBV11-2 to TRBJ2-5, with TRBD1 matching 7 bases. The V segment lost 0 bases and the J segment 2 bases; nucleotides outside the gene matches: 0. CDR1 is SGHAT and CDR2 is FQNNGV in the germline V gene. The CDR3 totals 14 residues. The CDR3 sequence: CASSLDRGQETQYF. DNA of the CDR3: TGTGCCAGCAGCTTAGACAGGGGGCAAGAGACCCAGTACTTC.

The chain couples TRBV18 to TRBJ1-4; no definite D call. CDR3 size: 16 residues. Germline loops: CDR1 KGHSH, CDR2 LQKENI. Trimming took 3 bases from V and 0 from J, leaving 11 bases between them. CDR3 DNA: TGTGCCAGCTCACCGCAGAACTACGCAACTAATGAAAAACTGTTTTTT. Translation: CASSPQNYATNEKLFF.

V and J are TRBV9 and TRBJ2-1; TRBD2 is a possible D gene (7 bases). The CDR3 runs 15 residues. With 2 bases removed from V and 2 bases from J, the gap between germline ends came to 11 bases. CDR1 is SGDLS and CDR2 is YYNGEE in the germline V gene. The CDR3: CASSVTGGTYNEQFF. The CDR3 coding sequence is TGTGCCAGCAGCGTTACGGGGGGCACCTACAATGAGCAGTTCTTC.

This clone was seen once. The gene calls are TRBV27 and TRBJ2-7, with D tentatively TRBD1 (5 bases). Trimming pared 4 bases from V and 3 bases from J, leaving 16 bases between. The germline CDR1 and CDR2 sequences are MNHEY and SMNVEV (reference sequence). The CDR3 totals 15 residues. CDR3: CASSSLQGYGYEQYF. For the CDR3, the DNA is TGTGCCAGCAGTTCCCTTCAGGGTTACGGCTACGAGCAGTACTTC.

The chain couples TRBV5-4 to TRBJ2-2, with D perhaps TRBD2 (9 bases). Trimming left V 1 base short and J 7 bases short, with 20 bases between. This CDR3 is built from 17 residues. Germline V gene data show CDR1 as SGHNT and CDR2 as YYREEE (reference sequence). CDR3 residues: CASSLLGASGTGGELFF. In DNA form, the CDR3 reads TGTGCCAGCAGCTTGCTTGGGGCTAGCGGGACAGGCGGGGAGCTGTTTTTT.

This chain uses TRBV6-1 with TRBJ1-2; D possibly corresponds to TRBD1 (6 bases). The CDR3 runs to 15 residues. V dropped 1 base and J dropped 5 bases, with 14 bases sitting between them. Germline CDR1 MNHNS, CDR2 SASEGT. The CDR3 sequence: CASSEGDMAIYGYTF. The DNA for the CDR3 is TGTGCCAGCAGTGAAGGGGACATGGCCATTTATGGCTACACCTTC.

The table lists this clone with many counts. The V gene is TRBV20-1, the J gene TRBJ1-2; D possibly corresponds to TRBD1 (5 bases). Germline assignment: CDR1 DFQATT and CDR2 SNEGSKA (reference sequence). The CDR3 contains 14 residues. Trimming shortened V by 3 bases and J by 0 bases, and 11 bases separated the two germline ends. For the CDR3, the DNA is TGCAGTGCTAGTTTTGGGGGGGCTAACTATGGCTACACCTTC. Its protein product is CSASFGGANYGYTF.

This clone was picked up one time. This sequence joins TRBV7-9 and TRBJ2-1, with 9 positions matching TRBD2. The CDR3 consists of 18 residues. The V gene end was trimmed by 3 bases and the J gene end by 0 bases; junction bases not matched to a gene: 9. Germline V gene data show CDR1 as SEHNR and CDR2 as FQNEAQ (reference sequence). Here the CDR3 DNA reads TGTGCCAGCAGCTTGGCTAGCGGGGTTGCCTTCTCCTACAATGAGCAGTTCTTC. This sequence encodes CASSLASGVAFSYNEQFF.